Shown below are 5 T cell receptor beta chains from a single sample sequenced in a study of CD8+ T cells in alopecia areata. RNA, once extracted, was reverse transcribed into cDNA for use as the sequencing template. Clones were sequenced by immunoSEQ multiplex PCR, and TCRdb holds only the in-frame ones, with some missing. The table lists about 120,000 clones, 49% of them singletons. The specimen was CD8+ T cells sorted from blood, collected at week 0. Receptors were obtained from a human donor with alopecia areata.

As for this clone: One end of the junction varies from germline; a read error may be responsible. The CDR3 DNA reads TGTGCCAGCAGCCACCGACTAGGGGACCTCTCCGAGCAGTACTTC. It codes for CASSHRLGDLSEQYF. The chain couples TRBV4-1 to TRBJ2-7, with a possible D match to TRBD2 (6 bases). Germline V CDR1 and CDR2: MGHRA, YSYEKL. This CDR3 is built from 15 residues.

The CDR3 DNA sequence: TGTGCCAGCAGCTCCCGGGTACGGGGGAACACAGATACGCAGTATTTT. It codes for CASSSRVRGNTDTQYF. The chain recombines TRBV7-3 with TRBJ2-3; tentative D call: TRBD2 (6 bases). Trimming shortened V by 4 bases and J by 2 bases, and 16 bases separated the two germline ends. Germline V gene sequence: CDR1 SGHTA, CDR2 FQGTGA. The CDR3 spans 16 residues. Full variable domain (remainder filled in from reference TRBV7-3 and TRBJ2-3): GAGVSQTPSNKVTEKGKYVELRCDPISGHTALYWYRQSLGQGPEFLIYFQGTGAADDSGLPNDRFFAVRPEGSVSTLKIQRTERGDSAVYLCASSSRVRGNTDTQYFGPGTRLTVL.

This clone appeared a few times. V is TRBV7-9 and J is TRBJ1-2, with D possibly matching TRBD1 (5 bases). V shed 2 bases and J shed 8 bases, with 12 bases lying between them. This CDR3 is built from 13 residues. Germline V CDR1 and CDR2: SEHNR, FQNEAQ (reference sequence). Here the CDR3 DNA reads TGTGCCAGCAGCTTACAGGGTACTGGGGGCTACACCTTC. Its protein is CASSLQGTGGYTF.

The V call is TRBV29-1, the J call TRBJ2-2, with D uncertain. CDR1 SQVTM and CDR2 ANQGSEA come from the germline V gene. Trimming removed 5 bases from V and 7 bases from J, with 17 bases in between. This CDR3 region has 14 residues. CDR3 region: CSVPWGTGGGELFF. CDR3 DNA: TGCAGCGTTCCCTGGGGTACCGGCGGCGGGGAGCTGTTTTTT.

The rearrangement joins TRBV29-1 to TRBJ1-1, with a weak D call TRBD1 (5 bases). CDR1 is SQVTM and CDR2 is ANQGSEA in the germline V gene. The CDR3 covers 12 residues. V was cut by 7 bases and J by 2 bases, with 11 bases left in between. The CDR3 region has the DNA TGCAGCGCCCCGGGGGATAACACTGAAGCTTTCTTT. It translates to CSAPGDNTEAFF.